A selection of T cell receptor beta chains follows, all from one sample in a study of response to subunit inactivated influenza vaccine. MiXCR was run by TCRdb on the RT-PCR reads, yielding one entry per CDR3 protein. The table includes some 190,000 distinct CDR3 sequences, over 13% detected once. Specimen: CD8+ T cells sorted from PBMCs, collected more than 4 days after vaccination. These receptor sequences come from a man aged 45 to 65 who received an inactivated influenza vaccine. Each CDR3 is given with its conserved first and last residue. The D gene is left open where the match is weak. Rows give clone size only sometimes, using once, few, many, or a class for an expanded clone.

v_call	clone_size	j_call	d_call	cdr3_nt	cdr3_aa
TRBV20-1	few	TRBJ2-5	TRBD1	TGCAGTGCTAGATGGCAGGGGGTTTTTCAAGAGACCCAGTACTTC	CSARWQGVFQETQYF
TRBV12-3/TRBV12-4	-	TRBJ2-1	-	TGTGCCAGCAGTTTAGCCCAGGGGCCGAATGAGCAGTTCTTC	CASSLAQGPNEQFF
TRBV20-1	-	TRBJ2-2	-	TGCAGTGCTAGAGAGGTCCAGAACACCGGGGAGCTGTTTTTT	CSAREVQNTGELFF
TRBV6-1	-	TRBJ2-4	-	TGTGCCAGCAGTCCGCTAGCCAAAAACATTCAGTACTTC	CASSPLAKNIQYF
TRBV29-1	-	TRBJ2-7	-	TGCAGCGTTAAAGGGGTCGGTTCCTACGAGCAGTACTTC	CSVKGVGSYEQYF
TRBV7-9	many	TRBJ1-2	-	TGTGCCAGCAGCTTAGTTGGGGGTAACTATGGCTACACCTTC	CASSLVGGNYGYTF
TRBV25-1	many	TRBJ1-1	-	TGTGCCAGCAGTGAATGGGGGGTAGGGACTGAAGCTTTCTTT	CASSEWGVGTEAFF
TRBV4-2	few	TRBJ2-1	TRBD2	TGTGCCAGCAGCCAAGAAATACTAGCGGCCTACAATGAGCAGTTCTTC	CASSQEILAAYNEQFF
TRBV6-2/TRBV6-3	few	TRBJ2-1	-	TGTGCCAGCAGTTACTTTAACAATGAGCAGTTCTTC	CASSYFNNEQFF
TRBV9	-	TRBJ2-7	-	TGTGCCAGCAGCCCCTGGGGGGAGTCAGCCTACGAGCAGTACTTC	CASSPWGESAYEQYF
TRBV29-1	few	TRBJ2-1	-	TGCAGCGTTGGGAGAGGGGGATATGAGCAGTTCTTC	CSVGRGGYEQFF
TRBV7-9	many	TRBJ2-2	-	TGTGCCAGCAGCTCGGGGATCGGGGAGCTGTTTTTT	CASSSGIGELFF
TRBV10-3	few	TRBJ2-7	-	TGTGCCATCAGTGATGTAACTGATAGCTCCTACGAGCAGTACTTC	CAISDVTDSSYEQYF
TRBV11-2	many	TRBJ2-3	-	TGTGCCAGCAGCTTAGGGGCATATACGCAGTATTTT	CASSLGAYTQYF
TRBV6-1	many	TRBJ2-1	-	TGTGCCACCGAGGGCTCGAACAATGAGCAGTTCTTC	CATEGSNNEQFF
TRBV6-2/TRBV6-3	-	TRBJ2-1	TRBD2	TGTGCCACCACGCTCGGGACTAGCGGCGACAATGAGCAGTTCTTC	CATTLGTSGDNEQFF
TRBV12-3/TRBV12-4	-	TRBJ2-5	-	TGTGCCAGCAGTTTAATCGGGGGGCGCCAAGAGACCCAGTACTTC	CASSLIGGRQETQYF
TRBV11-1	-	TRBJ2-5	TRBD1	TGTGCCAGCAGCTTAGATATGGACCGATCGGACAGGATACAAGAGACCCAGTACTTC	CASSLDMDRSDRIQETQYF
TRBV7-9	-	TRBJ2-1	-	TGTGCCAGCAGCCCACAGGGTCAAAGGCGGGAGTGTCGGTTCTTC	CASSPQGQRRECRFF
TRBV4-1	few	TRBJ2-3	-	TGCGCCAGCAGCCAAGAATTGTCGGTAGGGCCAGCCCTTCTCGCAGATACGCAGTATTTT	CASSQELSVGPALLADTQYF
TRBV5-5	few	TRBJ2-7	TRBD1	TGTGCCAGCAGCTTGGGATGGACAGGTGTCTACGAGCAGTACTTC	CASSLGWTGVYEQYF
TRBV5-4	many	TRBJ2-1	-	TGTGCCAGCAGCCCCCGTTTTCTCGGGGAGTTGTTCTTC	CASSPRFLGELFF
TRBV27	-	TRBJ2-1	-	TGTGCCAGCAGTTTATCCGGCGGACGGACCCCCTACAATGAGCAGTTCTTC	CASSLSGGRTPYNEQFF
TRBV11-2	few	TRBJ2-3	-	TGTGCCAGCAGCTTAGGCCCGTTACTCCAAAGCACAGATACGCAGTATTTT	CASSLGPLLQSTDTQYF
TRBV4-3	few	TRBJ2-1	-	TGCGCCAGCAGCCAAGGTACGTCGTCCTACAATGAGCAGTTCTTC	CASSQGTSSYNEQFF
TRBV9	-	TRBJ2-2	-	TGTGCCAGCAGCGTAGTGGCGGAGCCCTACACCGGGGAGCTGTTTTTT	CASSVVAEPYTGELFF
TRBV7-9	few	TRBJ2-7	-	TGTGCCAGCAGCTACGCGGGACCCTCCGGCGAGCAGTACTTC	CASSYAGPSGEQYF
TRBV4-1	-	TRBJ1-1	TRBD1	TGCGCCAGCAGCCTCGGCAGGGGGCAAGAAGCTTTCTTT	CASSLGRGQEAFF
TRBV7-9	few	TRBJ2-7	TRBD2	TGTGCCAGCAGTCCTAGCGGGGGTCCCCACTACGAGCAGTACTTC	CASSPSGGPHYEQYF
TRBV12-3/TRBV12-4	few	TRBJ1-3	-	TGTGCCAGCAGCCCCTTTGGGGGATACTCTGGAAACACCATATATTTT	CASSPFGGYSGNTIYF
TRBV7-9	few	TRBJ2-7	-	TGTGCCAGCAGTATATCAGGGGCCTACGAGCAGTACTTC	CASSISGAYEQYF
TRBV20-1	few	TRBJ2-7	-	TGCAGTGCTAGAGTGCGGACAGCCTCCTACGAGCAGTACTTC	CSARVRTASYEQYF
TRBV20-1	few	TRBJ2-1	-	TGCAGTGCTCCCCAACTAGCAGGAATAGATGAGCAGTTCTTC	CSAPQLAGIDEQFF
TRBV6-2/TRBV6-3	-	TRBJ1-5	-	TGTGCCAGCAGTTCACTCAGAGGAGGTTTAAGCAATCAGCCCCAGCATTTT	CASSSLRGGLSNQPQHF
TRBV5-4	few	TRBJ2-7	TRBD2	TGTGCCAGCAGCCAAACGGGACTAGCGGGGGTCGAGCAGTACTTC	CASSQTGLAGVEQYF
TRBV4-1	-	TRBJ2-7	-	TGCGCCAGCAGCCAAACCTCGACCTACGAGCAGTACTTC	CASSQTSTYEQYF
TRBV10-3	few	TRBJ2-7	TRBD2	TGTGCCATCAGTGAGGGGGATAGCGGGAGCTACGAGCAGTACTTC	CAISEGDSGSYEQYF
TRBV7-9	few	TRBJ1-2	-	TGTGCCAGCAGCTTTTCGGAAAACTATGGCTACACCTTC	CASSFSENYGYTF
TRBV2	-	TRBJ2-5	TRBD2	TGTGCCAGCAGGGCGTTTAGCGGGATAGGGAGAGAGACCCAGTACTTC	CASRAFSGIGRETQYF
TRBV7-9	few	TRBJ2-5	-	TGTGCCAGCAGCCTCGAATGGGAGACCCAGTACTTC	CASSLEWETQYF
TRBV20-1	many	TRBJ2-5	TRBD2	TGCAGTGCTTCCCTAGCGGAGACGTACCAAGAGACCCAGTACTTC	CSASLAETYQETQYF
TRBV6-2/TRBV6-3	once	TRBJ2-7	-	TGTGCCAGCAGAGGACGCATCAACTCCTACGAGCAGTACTTC	CASRGRINSYEQYF
TRBV29-1	-	TRBJ2-2	-	TGCAGCGTTGACCCGGGATTGAACACCGGGGAGCTGTTTTTT	CSVDPGLNTGELFF
TRBV7-6	-	TRBJ2-1	-	TGTGCCAGCAGCTCCGGGTCGATAGGGGATGAGCAGTTCTTC	CASSSGSIGDEQFF
TRBV5-1	-	TRBJ2-7	-	TGCGCCAGCAGCCTCTGGACAGAATACGAGCAGTACTTC	CASSLWTEYEQYF
TRBV12-3/TRBV12-4	many	TRBJ2-7	TRBD1	TGTGCCAGCAGTGTGACAGGGGCAACCTACGAGCAGTACTTC	CASSVTGATYEQYF
TRBV4-3	many	TRBJ2-3	TRBD2	TGCGCCAGCAGCCAATCACCTAGCGGGGTTAGCACAGATACGCAGTATTTT	CASSQSPSGVSTDTQYF
TRBV28	many	TRBJ2-1	-	TGTGCCAGCTCTCTCTTCGGCAATGAGCAGTTCTTC	CASSLFGNEQFF
TRBV7-6	few	TRBJ2-1	TRBD1	TGTGCCAGCAGCTTAGGAGGCTGGGACAGTGAGCAGTTCTTC	CASSLGGWDSEQFF
TRBV27	-	TRBJ2-1	-	TGTGCCAGCAGTTTATCGGTCGGGAGCTCCTACAATGAGCAGTTCTTC	CASSLSVGSSYNEQFF